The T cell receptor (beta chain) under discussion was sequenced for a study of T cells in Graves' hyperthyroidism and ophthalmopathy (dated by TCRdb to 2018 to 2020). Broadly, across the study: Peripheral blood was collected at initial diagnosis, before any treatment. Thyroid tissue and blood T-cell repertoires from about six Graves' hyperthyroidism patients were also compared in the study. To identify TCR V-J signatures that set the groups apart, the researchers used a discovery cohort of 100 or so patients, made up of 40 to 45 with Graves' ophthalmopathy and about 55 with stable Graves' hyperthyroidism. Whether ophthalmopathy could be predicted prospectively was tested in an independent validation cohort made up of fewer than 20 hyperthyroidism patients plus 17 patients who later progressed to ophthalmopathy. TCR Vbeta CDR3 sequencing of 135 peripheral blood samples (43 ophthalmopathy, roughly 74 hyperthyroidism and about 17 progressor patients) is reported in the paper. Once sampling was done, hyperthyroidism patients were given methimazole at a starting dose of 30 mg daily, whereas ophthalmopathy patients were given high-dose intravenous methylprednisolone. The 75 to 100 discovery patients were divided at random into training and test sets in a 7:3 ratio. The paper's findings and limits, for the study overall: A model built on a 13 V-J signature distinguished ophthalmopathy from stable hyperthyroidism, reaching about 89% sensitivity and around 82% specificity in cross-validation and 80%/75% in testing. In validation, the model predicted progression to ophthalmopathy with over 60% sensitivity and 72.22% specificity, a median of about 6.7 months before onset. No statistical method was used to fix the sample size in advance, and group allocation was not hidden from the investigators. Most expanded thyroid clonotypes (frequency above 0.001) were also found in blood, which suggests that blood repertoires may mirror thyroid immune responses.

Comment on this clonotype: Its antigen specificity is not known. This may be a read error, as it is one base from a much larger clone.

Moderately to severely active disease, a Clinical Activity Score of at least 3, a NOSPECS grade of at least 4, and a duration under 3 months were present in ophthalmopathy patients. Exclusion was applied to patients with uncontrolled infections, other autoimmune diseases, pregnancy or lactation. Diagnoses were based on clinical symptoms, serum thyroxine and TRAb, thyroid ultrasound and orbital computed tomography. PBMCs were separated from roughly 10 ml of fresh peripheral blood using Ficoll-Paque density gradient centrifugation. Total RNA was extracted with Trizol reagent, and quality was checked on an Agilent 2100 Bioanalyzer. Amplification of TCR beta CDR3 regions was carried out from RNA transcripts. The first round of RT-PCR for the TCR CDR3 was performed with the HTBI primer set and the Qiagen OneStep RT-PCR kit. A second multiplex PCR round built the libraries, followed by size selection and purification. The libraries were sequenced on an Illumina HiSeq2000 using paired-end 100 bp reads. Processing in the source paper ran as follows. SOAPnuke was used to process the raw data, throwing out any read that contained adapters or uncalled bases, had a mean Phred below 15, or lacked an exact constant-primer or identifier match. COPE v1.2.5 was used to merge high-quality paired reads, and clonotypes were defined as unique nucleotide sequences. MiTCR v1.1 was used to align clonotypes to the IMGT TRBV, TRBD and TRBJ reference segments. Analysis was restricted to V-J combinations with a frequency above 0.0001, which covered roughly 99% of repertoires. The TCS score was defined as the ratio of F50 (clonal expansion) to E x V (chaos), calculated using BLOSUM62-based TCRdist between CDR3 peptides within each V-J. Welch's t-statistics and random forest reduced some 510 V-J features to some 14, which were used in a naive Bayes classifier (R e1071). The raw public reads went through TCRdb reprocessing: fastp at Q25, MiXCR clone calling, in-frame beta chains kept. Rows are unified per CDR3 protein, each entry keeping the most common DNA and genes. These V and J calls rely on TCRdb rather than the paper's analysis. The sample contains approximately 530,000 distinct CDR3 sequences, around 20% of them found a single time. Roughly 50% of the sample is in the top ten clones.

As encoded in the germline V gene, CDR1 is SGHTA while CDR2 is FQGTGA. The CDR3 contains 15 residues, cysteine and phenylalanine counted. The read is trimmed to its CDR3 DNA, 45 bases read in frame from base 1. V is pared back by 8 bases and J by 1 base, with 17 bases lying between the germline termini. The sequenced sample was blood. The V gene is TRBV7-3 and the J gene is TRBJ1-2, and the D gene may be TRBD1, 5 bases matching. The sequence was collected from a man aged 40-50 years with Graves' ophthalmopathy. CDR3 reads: CASGSTIRDNYGYTF. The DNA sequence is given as TGTGCCAGCGGCTCAACGATCAGGGATAACTATGGCTACACCTTC.